Below, 28 T cell receptor beta chains from the same sample are listed, as sequenced in a study of cytomegalovirus exposure and HLA in healthy donors. 13 Jbeta primers and 60 Vbeta primers were used for the PCR. The data were produced by immunoSEQ multiplex PCR, yet TCRdb's version contains in-frame clones alone and is incomplete. The data show about 130,000 clones, roughly 72% seen once. Sequences were obtained from PBMCs. The receptor source for this set is a woman aged 45-65 years in good health and CMV-seronegative.

V gene TRBV7-2 combines with J gene TRBJ2-3; 9 bases agree with TRBD2. CDR1 and CDR2 from the germline V gene are SGHTA and FQGNSA. The CDR3 consists of 15 residues. Trimming cost V 5 bases and J 6 bases; bases outside gene matches: 9. The CDR3 DNA reads as TGTGCCAGCAGCCACAAAGCGGGAGGAGGGGATACGCAGTATTTT. This translates into CASSHKAGGGDTQYF.

This chain uses TRBV7-9 with TRBJ2-5, with D possibly TRBD1 on 5 matching bases. Deletions cut 8 bases from V and 4 bases from J, with 11 bases between. The length of the CDR3 is 12 residues. From germline, CDR1 is SEHNR and CDR2 FQNEAQ (reference sequence). Written as DNA, the CDR3 is TGTGCCAGCCAAAGGGGATCAGAGACCCAGTACTTC. It translates to CASQRGSETQYF.

J is TRBJ1-4 and V is TRBV5-5; 10 nucleotides line up with TRBD1. V was clipped by 0 bases and J by 7 bases; unmatched bases: 12. Germline loops: CDR1 SGHKS, CDR2 YYEKEE (reference sequence). CDR3 length equals 18 residues. The CDR3 bases are TGTGCCAGCAGCTTGGTACGAGGACAGGGGGGGGCGGGTGAAAAACTGTTTTTT. Protein: CASSLVRGQGGAGEKLFF.

The V and J genes are TRBV10-1 and TRBJ2-1; 7 bases map to TRBD1. This CDR3 is 21 amino acids long. The J segment lost 4 bases and the V segment lost 6 bases, leaving 27 bases of the junction unmatched. Germline V gene sequence: CDR1 WNHNN, CDR2 SYGVQD (reference sequence). In DNA, the CDR3 is TGCGCCAGCAGCCCTAATAGGACAGGCGTAAATCCCCCGAGGCCGTACAATGAGCAGTTCTTC. This gives the protein CASSPNRTGVNPPRPYNEQFF.

This clone was seen just once. J is TRBJ1-5 and V is TRBV6-1, with 9 bases lining up with TRBD1. Germline V CDR1 and CDR2: MNHNS, SASEGT. J was trimmed by 6 bases and V by 6 bases; bases with no gene match: 9. The CDR3 extends over 15 amino acids. The CDR3 spells CASRPGQGFSQPQHF. CDR3 coding DNA: TGTGCCAGCAGACCGGGACAGGGTTTTAGTCAGCCCCAGCATTTT.

This clone was observed a few times. The J gene is TRBJ2-2, the V gene TRBV4-3, with 7 positions matching TRBD2. This CDR3 has 17 residues. Germline values: CDR1 LGHNA, CDR2 YSLEER. J was trimmed by 3 bases and V by 1 base; bases with no gene match: 8. The CDR3 region has the DNA TGCGCCAGCAGCCAAGGGGCGGCGGGAGATCACACCGGGGAGCTGTTTTTT. Its protein is CASSQGAAGDHTGELFF.

The genes are TRBV29-1 and TRBJ2-2, with 9 bases that match TRBD1. V dropped 6 bases and J dropped 5; count of bases not matched to a gene: 7. The CDR3 extends over 14 amino acids. The germline V gene has CDR1 SQVTM and CDR2 ANQGSEA. CDR3 sequence (DNA): TGCAGCGTGGGACAGGGAGTATATACCGGGGAGCTGTTTTTT. Encoded protein: CSVGQGVYTGELFF.

This clone was found a few times. The chain couples TRBV2 to TRBJ2-4, with 7 bases that match TRBD2. Unmatched junction bases numbered 23, after V lost 8 bases and J lost 1 base. Germline loops: CDR1 SNHLY, CDR2 FYNNEI. This CDR3 has 20 residues. The CDR3 DNA reads as TGTGCCAGCTATAATTTACTGGCGGGAGTCTCCATTGAGGCCAAAAACATTCAGTACTTC. This sequence encodes CASYNLLAGVSIEAKNIQYF.

V and J are TRBV4-1 and TRBJ2-2, with 7 bases that match TRBD2. CDR1 and CDR2 (germline): MGHRA, YSYEKL. The CDR3 has 15 residues. J was trimmed by 4 bases and V by 3 bases; bases with no gene match: 5. Here the CDR3 DNA reads TGCGCCAGCAGCCACGGGAGGCGATCCACCGGGGAGCTGTTTTTT. Encoded protein: CASSHGRRSTGELFF.

This sequence joins TRBV7-2 and TRBJ2-6, with D possibly being TRBD2 (7 bases). In germline, CDR1 is SGHTA, CDR2 FQGNSA. V lost 3 bases, J lost 2 bases, and 17 bases lay in between. The CDR3 contains 18 residues. CDR3 sequence: CASSFARPGGPGANVLTF. CDR3 nucleotide sequence: TGTGCCAGCAGCTTCGCCCGGCCCGGGGGGCCTGGGGCCAACGTCCTGACTTTC.

This clone occurred a few times. The chain employs TRBV5-4 and TRBJ2-5; D perhaps matches TRBD1 (6 bases). The V and J ends lost 0 bases and 7 bases respectively, with 13 bases between them. Germline V lookup: CDR1 SGHNT, CDR2 YYREEE (reference sequence). The CDR3 runs to 14 residues. CDR3 bases: TGTGCCAGCAGCTTGGAGGGGGTTGAAGGGACCCAGTACTTC. It translates to CASSLEGVEGTQYF.

The genes are TRBV29-1 and TRBJ2-5; the D gene is possibly TRBD1 (5 bases). V dropped 6 bases and J dropped 2 bases, with 10 bases sitting between them. CDR1 SQVTM and CDR2 ANQGSEA come from the germline V gene. This CDR3 contains 12 residues. The CDR3 spells CSVPTDQETQYF. CDR3 nucleotide sequence: TGCAGCGTGCCGACAGATCAAGAGACCCAGTACTTC.

The chain combines TRBV7-3 with TRBJ2-1; 9 positions agree with TRBD1. Germline assignment: CDR1 SGHTA and CDR2 FQGTGA. Trimming cost V 1 base and J 7 bases; bases outside gene matches: 8. The length of the CDR3 is 16 residues. DNA for the CDR3: TGTGCCAGCAGCTTAAAAATTTCCGGGACAGGGAATGAGCAGTTCTTC. Encoded protein: CASSLKISGTGNEQFF.

This clone was seen a few times. CDR3 sequence: CASSYSAGTGELFF. The CDR3 nucleotides are TGTGCCAGCAGTTACTCGGCGGGCACCGGGGAGCTGTTTTTT. The chain employs TRBV6-6 and TRBJ2-2; tentatively, D is TRBD2 (5 bases). Germline V lookup: CDR1 MNHNY, CDR2 SVGAGI (reference sequence). This CDR3 has 14 residues. V lost 0 bases, J lost 4 bases, and 6 bases lay in between.

The chain recombines TRBV5-8 with TRBJ1-5, with D unresolved. The CDR3 loop spans 15 amino acids. V lost 2 bases and J 5 bases, leaving 14 bases between the germline ends. Germline V gene data show CDR1 as SGHTS and CDR2 as YDEGEE. DNA for the CDR3: TGTGCCAGCAGCTTCTACGGGTCTCGCTATCAGCCCCAGCATTTT. Its translation: CASSFYGSRYQPQHF.

This clone came up a few times. This chain uses TRBV4-3 with TRBJ2-3; no clear D gene. The length of the CDR3 is 15 residues. V was shortened by 1 base and J by 4 bases, with 12 bases between the two germline ends. Germline V gene sequence: CDR1 LGHNA, CDR2 YSLEER. For the CDR3, the DNA is TGCGCCAGCAGCCAAGGAGGTGGTTTTCCAGATACGCAGTATTTT. It translates to CASSQGGGFPDTQYF.

The chain employs TRBV5-4 and TRBJ2-2; D possibly corresponds to TRBD2 (6 bases). The germline V and J ends were trimmed by 1 base and 5 bases, with 15 bases remaining between them. This CDR3 has 16 amino acids. The germline CDR1 and CDR2 sequences are SGHNT and YYREEE (reference sequence). This chain's CDR3 is CASSLPGLTGTGELFF. The CDR3 nucleotides are TGTGCCAGCAGCTTGCCCGGACTAACGGGGACCGGGGAGCTGTTTTTT.

By its share, this clone is medium-sized. The J gene is TRBJ1-1, the V gene TRBV29-1; D call uncertain. V was pared by 8 bases and J by 1 base, with 8 bases between. The CDR3 spans 11 residues. The germline CDR1 and CDR2 sequences are SQVTM and ANQGSEA. The CDR3 spells CSMTWNTEAFF. For the CDR3, the DNA is TGCAGCATGACTTGGAACACTGAAGCTTTCTTT.

This clone turned up a few times. CDR3 in DNA: TGTGCCAGCAGCTTCGCGAAGGAAGGGAGGGTATATGGCTACACCTTC. Translating it yields CASSFAKEGRVYGYTF. The chain links TRBV7-2 to TRBJ1-2; D ambiguous. Trimming stripped 3 bases from V and 5 bases from J, with 19 bases between. The CDR3 loop spans 16 amino acids. The germline V gene has CDR1 SGHTA and CDR2 FQGNSA.

The chain has TRBV27 and TRBJ1-4; D gene unclear. Per germline, CDR1 MNHEY and CDR2 SMNVEV (reference sequence). CDR3 size: 14 residues. V shed 3 bases and J shed 5 bases, with 10 bases lying between them. The DNA of the CDR3 is TGTGCCAGCAGTTTTGGGCCAGACAATGAAAAACTGTTTTTT. Translation gives CASSFGPDNEKLFF.

CDR3 in amino acids: CASSLFVRTGGKETQYF. The DNA for the CDR3 is TGCGCCAGCAGCTTATTTGTACGGACAGGTGGGAAAGAGACCCAGTACTTC. The gene calls are TRBV5-1 and TRBJ2-5; TRBD1 matches 7 bases. Germline CDR1 SGHRS, CDR2 YFSETQ. The CDR3 is 17 amino acids. J gave up 3 bases and V 2 bases, and 13 bases lay outside the gene matches.

This clone was seen only a few times. The rearrangement joins TRBV4-3 to TRBJ1-1; D is possibly TRBD1 (6 bases). CDR3 length equals 13 residues. The V gene lost 1 base and the J gene lost 7 bases, with 10 bases spanning the gap. The germline gives CDR1 LGHNA, CDR2 YSLEER. The CDR3 DNA is TGCGCCAGCAGCCAAGGAACAGGGTATGAAGCTTTCTTT. It is translated as CASSQGTGYEAFF.

This clone was seen more than once but under ten times. The J gene is TRBJ2-5, the V gene TRBV6-6, with TRBD1 matching 8 bases. The CDR3 covers 15 residues. Germline V gene lookup returns CDR1 MNHNY and CDR2 SVGAGI (reference sequence). The trim removed 5 bases at V and 1 base at J, leaving 6 bases unmatched. The CDR3 sequence is CASSTADRAQETQYF. The CDR3 DNA reads TGTGCCAGCAGTACCGCGGACAGGGCCCAAGAGACCCAGTACTTC.

This rearrangement joins TRBV18 to TRBJ1-1, with D unclear. Germline CDR1 reads KGHSH; CDR2 reads LQKENI. Trimming removed 1 base from V and 2 bases from J, with 14 bases in between. This CDR3 contains 16 residues. The CDR3 region is CASSPRRAGLNTEAFF. CDR3 DNA sequence: TGTGCCAGCTCACCACGCCGGGCGGGGTTAAACACTGAAGCTTTCTTT.

The genes are TRBV2 and TRBJ1-4; maybe TRBD1 (5 bases). V lost 1 base, J lost 8 bases, and 14 bases lay in between. The CDR3 is made up of 15 amino acids. The germline V gene has CDR1 SNHLY and CDR2 FYNNEI. CDR3 nucleotides: TGTGCCAGCAGTGAAGGCGGGGCCGCCGGGGAAAAACTGTTTTTT. Its protein product is CASSEGGAAGEKLFF.

The chain joins TRBV6-1 to TRBJ2-7, with D perhaps TRBD1 (6 bases). Per germline, CDR1 MNHNS and CDR2 SASEGT. V was shortened by 7 bases and J by 0 bases, with 13 bases between the two germline ends. The CDR3 has 14 residues. CDR3 residues: CASNPGHGSYEQYF. The DNA for the CDR3 is TGTGCCAGCAATCCGGGACACGGCTCCTACGAGCAGTACTTC.

The genes are TRBV6-4 and TRBJ1-2; no clear D. CDR3 length equals 14 residues. V dropped 3 bases and J dropped 2 bases, with 10 bases sitting between them. Germline CDR1 is MRHNA and CDR2 is SNTAGT. CDR3 amino acids: CASSEGGANYGYTF. The CDR3 bases are TGTGCCAGCAGTGAAGGTGGAGCCAACTATGGCTACACCTTC.

The chain couples TRBV7-3 to TRBJ1-1, with 8 bases aligning to TRBD1. The CDR3 contains 15 residues. V lost 4 bases to trimming and J lost 0 bases; unmatched junction nucleotides: 4. Germline CDR1 SGHTA, CDR2 FQGTGA. CDR3 sequence: CASSSRQGMNTEAFF. In DNA, the CDR3 is TGTGCCAGCAGCTCTCGACAGGGGATGAACACTGAAGCTTTCTTT.